The rows below give T cell receptor beta chains drawn from one sample of a study of shared clonotypes between healthy human individuals. Sequencing was performed with immunoSEQ multiplex PCR; in TCRdb, only in-frame clones are kept and a portion is missing. Of millions of clones listed, about 95% are singletons. The sequenced sample consisted of naive CD8+ T cells sorted from blood. These receptors all stem from a man aged 18 to 30 in good health. The conserved cysteine and the conserved F or W are not part of the CDR3 here. The order of the fields is D gene, V gene, J gene, CDR3 protein. A D gene is named only where the DNA matches it firmly.

>-|TRBV2|TRBJ2-3
ASSDGRVTDTQY
>-|TRBV30|TRBJ1-3
AWSEGVSGNTIY
>-|TRBV4-1|TRBJ2-7
ASSQESYEQY
>TRBD1|TRBV11-2|TRBJ1-1
ASSPGQGTTEAF
>-|TRBV29-1|TRBJ2-7
SVEDDSGSYEQY
>-|TRBV29-1|TRBJ2-3
SDRRMFTDTQY
>TRBD1|TRBV27|TRBJ1-2
ATRTTGTNYGYT
>-|TRBV27|TRBJ2-7
ASSFGTTYEQY
>-|TRBV4-3|TRBJ2-3
ASSQGEPDTQY
>-|TRBV9|TRBJ2-7
ASSVVPAREQY
>TRBD2|TRBV10-2|TRBJ2-5
ASRLAGEGETQY
>TRBD2|TRBV27|TRBJ2-2
ASSLLAGGANTGELF
>-|TRBV21-1|TRBJ1-5
ASSKASKAGRSRYSNQPQH
>TRBD2|TRBV27|TRBJ2-7
ASSLLAGNYEQY
>-|TRBV6-6|TRBJ2-3
ASSYGQSDTQY
>-|TRBV13|TRBJ2-2
ASSATLYTGELF
>-|TRBV6-5|TRBJ2-7
ASSYGLGSYEQY
>-|TRBV6-1|TRBJ1-2
ASSEALMGGYT
>TRBD2|TRBV4-3|TRBJ2-7
ASSQGGGSGYEQY
>TRBD1|TRBV4-1|TRBJ1-4
ASSQVVTGGSTNEKLF
>-|TRBV11-2|TRBJ2-1
ASSLEQLNEQF
>TRBD1|TRBV19|TRBJ2-1
ASSIRVPGQGVNNEQF
>-|TRBV5-4|TRBJ2-3
ASSFDSSTDTQY
>-|TRBV5-4|TRBJ1-2
ASSSIIVDLGGYT
>-|TRBV11-2|TRBJ2-7
ASSLDVGLFLEQY
>-|TRBV4-1|TRBJ1-2
ASSPTPTVGGRSNGYT
>-|TRBV10-1|TRBJ2-1
ASSRDQSSYNEQF
>TRBD2|TRBV6-4|TRBJ2-7
ASSDPRTSGDEQY
>-|TRBV9|TRBJ2-7
ASSVGVGAYEQY
>-|TRBV18|TRBJ2-7
ASSPPEGYEQY
>-|TRBV28|TRBJ1-2
ASNSPGTDYGYT
>TRBD2|TRBV9|TRBJ2-7
ASSSPRGGSSYEQY
>TRBD2|TRBV7-2|TRBJ2-7
ASSLDPGLAGGYEQY
>-|TRBV6-1|TRBJ2-7
ASSEAEWGYEQY
>-|TRBV30|TRBJ2-7
AWGVGPEQY